These 22 T cell receptor beta chains came from one sample sequenced in a study of blood T cell repertoires in COVID-19. The table came from immunoSEQ multiplex PCR; TCRdb's copy has only in-frame clones and leaves some out. Counted here are about 150,000 clones, 85% to 90% occurring once; the ten biggest clones make up about 5.7%. Specimen: peripheral blood. The receptors originated from a man older than 75 with acute or convalescent COVID-19.

The V gene is TRBV6-5, the J gene TRBJ2-1; 11 positions agree with TRBD1. The CDR3 consists of 14 residues. Germline lookup yields CDR1 MNHEY and CDR2 SVGAGI. The ends lost 6 bases at V and 8 bases at J; junction bases unmatched: 6. The CDR3 coding sequence is TGTGCCAGCAGGAGGACAGGGGGCGCGGATGAGCAGTTCTTC. It codes for CASRRTGGADEQFF.

CDR3 nucleotide sequence: TGCGCCAGCAGCTTGGAACTGGACAGGGGTGATGGCTACACCTTC. Its translation: CASSLELDRGDGYTF. This chain links TRBV5-1 with TRBJ1-2; 9 bases agree with TRBD1. From germline, CDR1 is SGHRS and CDR2 YFSETQ. With 0 bases clipped from V and 6 bases from J, the junction kept 6 bases outside the gene matches. The CDR3 contains 15 residues. Combining the CDR3 with reference TRBV5-1 and TRBJ1-2 gives the whole variable domain KAGVTQTPRYLIKTRGQQVTLSCSPISGHRSVSWYQQTPGQGLQFLFEYFSETQRNKGNFPGRFSGRQFSNSRSEMNVSTLELGDSALYLCASSLELDRGDGYTFGSGTRLTVV.

The J gene is TRBJ1-4, the V gene TRBV7-2; D gene unclear. Germline V gene data show CDR1 as SGHTA and CDR2 as FQGNSA. CDR3 size: 15 residues. V was cut by 5 bases and J by 5 bases, with 15 bases left in between. DNA of the CDR3: TGTGCCAGCAGCACCGGGGTTGTCCCGAATGAAAAACTGTTTTTT. This encodes CASSTGVVPNEKLFF.

The V and J genes are TRBV28 and TRBJ1-1; a weak D match, TRBD1 (5 bases). Looked up from germline, CDR1 is MDHEN and CDR2 is SYDVKM. The V and J ends lost 4 bases and 1 base respectively, with 7 bases between them. The CDR3 is 13 amino acids. The CDR3 bases are TGTGCCAGCAGTTCTGGGGCGAACACTGAAGCTTTCTTT. Translated: CASSSGANTEAFF.

The J gene is TRBJ1-1, the V gene TRBV4-1; D might be TRBD1 (5 bases). With 2 bases removed from V and 1 base from J, the gap between germline ends came to 14 bases. The length of the CDR3 is 16 residues. Germline lookup yields CDR1 MGHRA and CDR2 YSYEKL. The CDR3 sequence is CASSQSYGGENTEAFF. CDR3 in DNA: TGCGCCAGCAGCCAATCTTACGGGGGAGAGAACACTGAAGCTTTCTTT.

The gene calls are TRBV2 and TRBJ1-2, with D possibly TRBD1 on 6 matching bases. Between the trimmed V and J ends, which lost 4 bases and 4 bases, there was a span of 13 bases. Germline V gene lookup returns CDR1 SNHLY and CDR2 FYNNEI. CDR3 length: 14 amino acids. The CDR3 sequence: CASSVSGALYGYTF. CDR3 nucleotides: TGTGCCAGCAGTGTATCAGGGGCCCTCTATGGCTACACCTTC.

CDR3 bases: TGTGCCACCAGTGATTCTCACTATTACAATGAGCAGTTCTTC. It codes for CATSDSHYYNEQFF. The chain employs TRBV24-1 and TRBJ2-1; D remains ambiguous. The CDR3 is made up of 14 amino acids. The germline gives CDR1 KGHDR, CDR2 SFDVKD. The V end lost 2 bases, the J end lost 4 bases, and 8 bases lay between the germline ends.

The rearrangement links TRBV14 to TRBJ1-6; D may be TRBD1 (5 bases). Trimming took off 2 bases at V and 7 bases at J, with 18 bases between the two ends. This CDR3 is 17 amino acids long. The germline V gene encodes CDR1 SGHDN and CDR2 FVKESK. Here the CDR3 DNA reads TGTGCCAGCAGCCAATCCCTTCAAGGGGTGGGAAATTCACCCCTCCACTTT. As protein: CASSQSLQGVGNSPLHF.

The rearrangement joins TRBV19 to TRBJ2-3; weak D call: TRBD1 (6 bases). The CDR3 totals 15 residues. Germline-derived CDR1 and CDR2 are LNHDA and SQIVND (reference sequence). The ends were cut back, 4 bases at V and 2 bases at J, with 13 bases in the middle. The DNA for the CDR3 is TGTGCCAGTAGTAAACAGGGATGGGACACAGATACGCAGTATTTT. Its translation: CASSKQGWDTDTQYF.

The chain couples TRBV12-3 or TRBV12-4 to TRBJ1-2, with a possible D match to TRBD1 (6 bases). The CDR3 runs 13 residues. V lost 4 bases to trimming and J lost 6 bases, with 12 bases between them. CDR3 bases: TGTGCCAGCAGTTCGCCGCCAGGGGATGGCTACACCTTC. The encoded protein is CASSSPPGDGYTF.

This clone was recorded once. V gene TRBV6-6 combines with J gene TRBJ1-6; D is ambiguous. Germline V gene data show CDR1 as MNHNY and CDR2 as SVGAGI (reference sequence). With 5 bases removed from V and 1 base from J, the gap between germline ends came to 18 bases. This CDR3 has 18 residues. CDR3 sequence (DNA): TGTGCCAGCAGTCCCCTGGGGAGGGTGGGATCCTATAATTCACCCCTCCACTTT. Encoded protein: CASSPLGRVGSYNSPLHF.

The V and J genes are TRBV4-2 and TRBJ1-6; 8 nucleotides agree with TRBD1. The CDR3 consists of 15 residues. The germline V gene has CDR1 LGHNA and CDR2 YNFKEQ. V lost 3 bases to trimming and J lost 11 bases; unmatched junction nucleotides: 9. The CDR3 loop reads CASSQGTGPAAPLHF. DNA of the CDR3: TGTGCCAGCAGCCAGGGGACAGGACCGGCGGCACCCCTCCACTTT.

This clone was seen only once. The V gene is TRBV29-1, the J gene TRBJ2-2; D is uncertain. This CDR3 region has 12 residues. In germline, CDR1 is SQVTM, CDR2 ANQGSEA. V lost 4 bases to trimming and J lost 6 bases, with 9 bases between them. The CDR3 reads CSVAAVAGELFF. The CDR3, as DNA: TGCAGCGTTGCGGCGGTTGCCGGGGAGCTGTTTTTT.

V is TRBV19 and J is TRBJ1-5; TRBD1 aligns across 8 bases. This CDR3 is 13 amino acids long. Trimming at V came to 7 bases and at J to 8 bases, leaving 7 bases not matched to a gene. Germline V gene data show CDR1 as LNHDA and CDR2 as SQIVND (reference sequence). The CDR3: CASKDRGLEPQHF. The CDR3 bases are TGTGCCAGTAAAGACAGGGGACTTGAGCCCCAGCATTTT.

The genes are TRBV7-2 and TRBJ1-6, with 11 bases aligning to TRBD1. The CDR3 contains 15 residues. Germline CDR1 SGHTA, CDR2 FQGNSA. Trimming at V came to 1 base and at J to 9 bases, leaving 2 bases not matched to a gene. CDR3 region: CASSLGGTGGSPLHF. The CDR3, as DNA: TGTGCCAGCAGCTTAGGAGGGACAGGGGGTTCACCCCTCCACTTT.

The chain joins TRBV2 to TRBJ1-4, with 7 bases lining up with TRBD1. CDR1 SNHLY and CDR2 FYNNEI come from the germline V gene. J was trimmed by 0 bases and V by 5 bases; bases with no gene match: 3. The CDR3 totals 15 residues. The CDR3 region is CASSRTGTTNEKLFF. The CDR3 DNA reads as TGTGCCAGCAGTCGGACAGGAACAACTAATGAAAAACTGTTTTTT.

The gene calls are TRBV12-3 or TRBV12-4 and TRBJ1-5; 7 bases fit TRBD1. Trimming removed 6 bases from V and 4 bases from J; junction bases left unmatched: 3. The CDR3 is made up of 13 amino acids. The CDR3 coding sequence is TGTGCCAGCAGGGGACAGATAAATCAGCCCCAGCATTTT. It encodes CASRGQINQPQHF.

This sequence joins TRBV28 and TRBJ1-5; D may be TRBD1 (5 bases). Per germline, CDR1 MDHEN and CDR2 SYDVKM. Between the trimmed V and J ends, which lost 4 bases and 2 bases, there was a span of 12 bases. The CDR3 consists of 15 residues. The CDR3 loop is CASSSQDLGNQPQHF. CDR3 nucleotide sequence: TGTGCCAGCAGTTCACAGGACCTCGGCAATCAGCCCCAGCATTTT. The full variable domain, with the rest looked up from reference TRBV28 and TRBJ1-5, is DVKVTQSSRYLVKRTGEKVFLECVQDMDHENMFWYRQDPGLGLRLIYFSYDVKMKEKGDIPEGYSVSREKKERFSLILESASTNQTSMYLCASSSQDLGNQPQHFGDGTRLSIL.

The rearrangement uses TRBV21-1 and TRBJ2-3; no check of the table's D call, TRBD2, against the DNA was made. TRBV21-1 is marked as a pseudogene. CDR3 length equals 16 residues. The CDR3 DNA follows: TGTGCCAGCAGCAAAATAGCGGGAGAGCAAACAGATACGCAGTATTTT. Translation: CASSKIAGEQTDTQYF.

V usage is TRBV21-1 and J usage is TRBJ2-7; the D segment call TRBD1 is taken from the table without a DNA check. TRBV21-1 is noted as a pseudogene. The CDR3 totals 16 residues. This CDR3 is CASSKQSLTGDYEQYF. In DNA, the CDR3 is TGTGCCAGCAGCAAACAGAGTCTCACAGGGGACTACGAGCAGTACTTC.

The chain's CDR3 is CATSRSSGAQDEQFF. CDR3 sequence (DNA): TGTGCCACCAGTCGGTCTAGCGGGGCCCAAGACGAGCAGTTCTTC. The chain recombines TRBV24-1 with TRBJ2-1, with TRBD2 matching 9 bases. Trimming at V came to 6 bases and at J to 10 bases, leaving 12 bases not matched to a gene. Germline V gives CDR1 KGHDR, CDR2 SFDVKD. This CDR3 spans 15 amino acids.

The chain links TRBV11-3 to TRBJ2-2, with a weak D call TRBD1 (5 bases). CDR3 size: 14 residues. Germline V gene sequence: CDR1 SGHNT, CDR2 YENEEA. The V end was cut by 5 bases, the J end by 5 bases, with 12 bases between. The CDR3 nucleotides are TGTGCCAGCAGCCCCTGGACAATTACCGGGGAGCTGTTTTTT. It translates to CASSPWTITGELFF.